This record looks at one TCR beta chain sequence and its context. Its target is not known. This sample is drawn from a study of shared clonotypes between healthy human individuals. Regarding the study as a whole: Naive subsets generally had larger estimated richness than memory subsets.

TCRdb's table, derived via immunoSEQ multiplex PCR, lists solely in-frame clones and lacks some. The sample holds roughly 300,000 clones, about nine tenths seen once. The trim removed 0 bases at V and 4 bases at J, leaving 13 bases unmatched. CDR1 is SGHRS, CDR2 YFSETQ, per germline. CDR3 size: 17 residues. The V call is TRBV5-1, the J call TRBJ2-7; 7 nucleotides agree with TRBD2. The sample comprised memory CD8+ T cells sorted from blood. Subset defined: CD45RO+ cells pooled with CCR7-negative TemRA cells. The TCR sequence derives from a man aged 18-30 years in good health. CDR3 bases: TGCGCCAGCAGCTTGGCGGGGAGCGGGACCCCTATTTACGAGCAGTACTTC. Its translation: CASSLAGSGTPIYEQYF.